This T cell receptor beta chain originates from a study of T-cell reconstitution after alpha-beta-depleted transplantation in children. Preparation of the TCRbeta library used unique molecular identifiers. TCRdb re-analysed the PCR reads in MiXCR, keeping a single row per CDR3 protein. The repertoire holds 500,000 to 600,000 distinct CDR3 sequences, with about 31% as singletons. The V gene end was trimmed by 3 bases and the J gene end by 0 bases; junction bases not matched to a gene: 5. The CDR3 extends over 17 amino acids. The sequences come from PBMCs from the stem cell graft donor, collected from the stem cell graft. This sequence originates from a human donor who donated a stem cell graft to a child with aplastic anemia. J is TRBJ1-3 and V is TRBV12-3 or TRBV12-4; the match to TRBD1 covers 10 bases. The CDR3 nucleotides are TGTGCCAGCAGTTTTCGGACAGGGGGACTCTCTGGAAACACCATATATTTT. Its protein is CASSFRTGGLSGNTIYF.